The 13 T cell receptor beta chains given below trace back to one sample, sequenced in a study of blood T cell repertoires in COVID-19. Sequencing used immunoSEQ multiplex PCR; TCRdb keeps in-frame clones, though not all of them. The sample records 160,000 or so clones, more than 70% being singletons. The sample consisted of peripheral blood. These receptors came from a man aged 60 to 75 with acute or convalescent COVID-19.

The rearrangement uses TRBV19 and TRBJ2-3, with 7 positions matching TRBD1. Trimming removed 7 bases from V and 5 bases from J; junction bases left unmatched: 9. This CDR3 comprises 14 residues. The germline V gene has CDR1 LNHDA and CDR2 SQIVND (reference sequence). In DNA form, the CDR3 reads TGTGCCAGTACCGAAGGGACAGTTGGAGATACGCAGTATTTT. Translation gives CASTEGTVGDTQYF.

This clone was detected a few times. V and J are TRBV30 and TRBJ1-1; D is unclear. V shed 2 bases and J shed 3 bases, with 10 bases lying between them. Per the germline V gene, CDR1 is GTSNPN and CDR2 is SVGIG (reference sequence). The CDR3 totals 13 residues. The CDR3 sequence: CAWSPEGYTEAFF. The CDR3 DNA sequence: TGTGCCTGGAGTCCGGAGGGTTACACTGAAGCTTTCTTT.

This sequence joins TRBV19 and TRBJ2-1; TRBD2 matches 13 bases. Germline V lookup: CDR1 LNHDA, CDR2 SQIVND (reference sequence). The CDR3 extends over 17 amino acids. V trimming: 5 bases; J trimming: 2 bases; junction bases outside the gene matches: 6. CDR3 protein: CASSAGLAGSTYNEQFF. The CDR3 nucleotides read TGTGCCAGTAGTGCGGGACTAGCGGGGTCAACCTACAATGAGCAGTTCTTC. The full variable domain, completed using reference TRBV19 and TRBJ2-1, is DGGITQSPKYLFRKEGQNVTLSCEQNLNHDAMYWYRQDPGQGLRLIYYSQIVNDFQKGDIAEGYSVSREKKESFPLTVTSAQKNPTAFYLCASSAGLAGSTYNEQFFGPGTRLTVL.

V is TRBV7-2 and J is TRBJ2-3; the D is unclear. V was clipped by 3 bases and J by 2 bases, with 9 bases between them. Germline lookup yields CDR1 SGHTA and CDR2 FQGNSA. This CDR3 spans 14 amino acids. The CDR3 nucleotides are TGTGCCAGCAGCTTTCTGCACTCCACAGATACGCAGTATTTT. This translates into CASSFLHSTDTQYF. Together with reference TRBV7-2 and TRBJ2-3, the CDR3 gives the full variable domain: GAGVSQSPSNKVTEKGKDVELRCDPISGHTALYWYRQSLGQGLEFLIYFQGNSAPDKSGLPSDRFSAERTGGSVSTLTIQRTQQEDSAVYLCASSFLHSTDTQYFGPGTRLTVL.

The chain carries TRBV2 and TRBJ2-3, with TRBD1 as a possible D gene (5 bases). Germline loops: CDR1 SNHLY, CDR2 FYNNEI. The CDR3 is 14 amino acids. V was clipped by 3 bases and J by 1 base, with 8 bases between them. The CDR3 region is CASSEGRRTDTQYF. As DNA, the CDR3 is TGTGCCAGCAGTGAGGGGCGGCGCACAGATACGCAGTATTTT.

This clone was counted many times. The CDR3 spells CASSQVPDSNSNQPQHF. The CDR3 nucleotides are TGCGCCAGCAGCCAAGTACCAGACTCTAATAGCAATCAGCCCCAGCATTTT. The chain is built from TRBV4-1 and TRBJ1-5; D is undetermined. The V end lost 1 base, the J end lost 0 bases, and 13 bases lay between the germline ends. This CDR3 has 17 residues. The V gene's germline CDR1 is MGHRA and CDR2 YSYEKL.

This clone was observed a single time. Here the CDR3 DNA reads TGTGCCAGCAGTGACGACAGGGGGAGTACCGGGGAGCTGTTTTTT. It encodes CASSDDRGSTGELFF. The chain recombines TRBV6-4 with TRBJ2-2; TRBD1 matches 9 bases. V gave up 2 bases and J gave up 5 bases; unmatched junction bases: 3. The CDR3 is 15 amino acids. Germline V gene sequence: CDR1 MRHNA, CDR2 SNTAGT.

V and J are TRBV5-5 and TRBJ2-1, with D hard to call. V shed 4 bases and J shed 7 bases, with 12 bases lying between them. From germline, CDR1 is SGHKS and CDR2 YYEKEE (reference sequence). CDR3 length: 13 amino acids. The CDR3 here is CASSLYTENEQFF. CDR3 coding DNA: TGTGCCAGCAGCCTTTATACGGAGAATGAGCAGTTCTTC.

The chain combines TRBV11-2 with TRBJ1-2; a weak D match, TRBD1 (5 bases). V was cut by 2 bases and J by 5 bases, with 15 bases left in between. The CDR3 sequence is 15 residues long. Germline V lookup: CDR1 SGHAT, CDR2 FQNNGV. CDR3 nucleotides: TGTGCCAGCAGCTTATCTCGGTCCCAGGGATATGGCTACACCTTC. Protein product: CASSLSRSQGYGYTF.

The V and J genes are TRBV4-2 and TRBJ2-7; maybe TRBD2 (6 bases). From germline, CDR1 is LGHNA and CDR2 YNFKEQ. The CDR3 is made up of 14 amino acids. Trimming took 1 base from V and 7 from J, leaving 14 bases between them. The CDR3 spells CASSQGEATGEQYF. The CDR3 bases are TGTGCCAGCAGCCAAGGGGAGGCCACGGGGGAGCAGTACTTC.

This chain links TRBV7-2 with TRBJ1-4; 7 nucleotides line up with TRBD1. Germline assignment: CDR1 SGHTA and CDR2 FQGNSA. The CDR3 spans 15 residues. Trimming cost V 5 bases and J 0 bases; bases outside gene matches: 3. CDR3 protein: CASSRQGTTNEKLFF. As DNA, the CDR3 is TGTGCCAGCAGCAGACAGGGAACAACTAATGAAAAACTGTTTTTT.

The chain links TRBV5-6 to TRBJ2-7; TRBD1 matches at 9 bases. V lost 8 bases, J lost 4 bases, and 10 bases stayed unmatched. CDR3 length: 14 amino acids. The V gene's germline CDR1 is SGHDT and CDR2 YYEEEE. The CDR3, as DNA: TGTGCCAGTGGGATCGGACAGGGGAGTTACGAGCAGTACTTC. It codes for CASGIGQGSYEQYF. Full variable domain (rest looked up from reference TRBV5-6 and TRBJ2-7): DAGVTQSPTHLIKTRGQQVTLRCSPKSGHDTVSWYQQALGQGPQFIFQYYEEEERQRGNFPDRFSGHQFPNYSSELNVNALLLGDSALYLCASGIGQGSYEQYFGPGTRLTVT.

The chain couples TRBV24-1 to TRBJ1-2, with 10 bases that match TRBD1. The germline V gene encodes CDR1 KGHDR and CDR2 SFDVKD. V dropped 4 bases and J dropped 8; count of bases not matched to a gene: 6. The CDR3 covers 14 residues. The CDR3 nucleotides read TGTGCCACCAGTGACCAGGGACAGGGGAGGGGCTACACCTTC. This codes for CATSDQGQGRGYTF.